This is a list of T cell receptor beta chains from one sample in a study of cytomegalovirus exposure and HLA in healthy donors. The data were produced by immunoSEQ multiplex PCR, yet TCRdb's version contains in-frame clones alone and is incomplete. The sample lists approximately 300,000 clones, about 85% occurring once. Material for sequencing was PBMCs. Receptor source: a woman aged 25-40 years in good health and CMV-seropositive. CDR3s leave out the opening cysteine and the closing phenylalanine or tryptophan. The order of the fields is CDR3 protein, V gene, J gene.

ASSLAGGSWEKLF	TRBV5-5	TRBJ1-4
ASSLTGNEQY	TRBV7-9	TRBJ2-7
ASSQEGSTWAATEAF	TRBV4-1	TRBJ1-1
ASSVGLAAYNEQF	TRBV9	TRBJ2-1
ASSLGDGSSYEQY	TRBV7-2	TRBJ2-7
ASSASGVNTEAF	TRBV7-3	TRBJ1-1
ASSARQSGTNSPLH	TRBV6-1	TRBJ1-6
ASIGGGAEETQY	TRBV5-1	TRBJ2-5
ASSQDPGPGNTIY	TRBV4-1	TRBJ1-3
ASSLITIQTSPLH	TRBV7-8	TRBJ1-6
ASSSTGSYGYT	TRBV27	TRBJ1-2
ASGEGWGGYT	TRBV19	TRBJ1-2
ASSPPGELF	TRBV2	TRBJ2-2
ASSETPGVGQPQH	TRBV6-4	TRBJ1-5
ASSHGRDTEAF	TRBV27	TRBJ1-1
ASTPDSNQPQH	TRBV2	TRBJ1-5
ASSRDLASTGELF	TRBV5-1	TRBJ2-2
ASSYTNEKLF	TRBV6-5	TRBJ1-4
ASSLVWTSNEQF	TRBV7-9	TRBJ2-1
ASEAGGSNQPQH	TRBV2	TRBJ1-5
ASSPGTGVQDEQY	TRBV18	TRBJ2-7
ASSFETSGNEQF	TRBV7-9	TRBJ2-1
ASSSTDAYEQY	TRBV27	TRBJ2-7
AWSPTADTQY	TRBV30	TRBJ2-3
ASSPRQGNYGYT	TRBV5-5	TRBJ1-2
ASSLTADTTYEQY	TRBV7-2	TRBJ2-7
ASSLTDYSNQPQH	TRBV7-8	TRBJ1-5
ASSLASGNTIY	TRBV27	TRBJ1-3
ASSYSNQPQH	TRBV7-9	TRBJ1-5